These T cell receptor beta chains were read from a single sample in a study of CD8+CD57+ T cells in acquired aplastic anemia. Using its own MiXCR run on the reads, TCRdb lists one record per CDR3 protein. Here the sample spans a few hundred thousand distinct CDR3 sequences, 65% to 75% being singletons. The sample was sorted CD4+, CD8+, or CD8+CD57+ T cells (not recorded which) from PBMCs. These receptors all come from a human donor in good health, serving as a control. Both conserved end residues are part of each CDR3. The order of the fields is V gene, clone size, D gene, J gene, CDR3 protein, CDR3 DNA. D genes are given only for firm matches. Rows give clone size only sometimes, using once, few, many, or a class for an expanded clone.

>TRBV11-2|-|-|TRBJ2-5
CASSAKSYETQYF
TGTGCCAGCAGCGCTAAGTCCTATGAGACCCAGTACTTC
>TRBV2|-|-|TRBJ2-1
CASSGTDGGTQYSGQFF
TGTGCCAGCAGTGGGACAGACGGGGGGACCCAGTACTCCGGGCAATTCTTC
>TRBV7-7|once|TRBD2|TRBJ2-6
CASSMLAAGTETKVLTF
TGTGCTAGCAGCATGCTAGCGGCGGGCACTGAGACCAAGGTCCTGACTTTC
>TRBV19|few|-|TRBJ1-2
CASSTEPGPFSYTF
TGTGCCAGTAGTACAGAGCCGGGACCCTTTAGCTACACCTTC
>TRBV24-1|many|TRBD1|TRBJ1-2
CATSQTRGDRGTQAYGYTF
TGTGCCACCAGTCAAACACGGGGGGACAGGGGGACACAGGCCTATGGCTACACCTTC
>TRBV10-3|many|-|TRBJ2-5
CAISESRTEETQYF
TGTGCCATCAGTGAGTCCCGGACGGAAGAGACCCAGTACTTC
>TRBV7-2|-|-|TRBJ2-1
CASKDREAFNEQFF
TGTGCCAGCAAAGACAGGGAGGCTTTCAATGAGCAGTTCTTC
>TRBV18|-|TRBD2|TRBJ2-1
CASSPPRGGRDEQFF
TGTGCCAGCTCACCACCTCGGGGGGGCCGGGATGAGCAGTTCTTC
>TRBV9|-|-|TRBJ2-5
CASSGEGSVGNIHF
TGTGCCAGCAGCGGAGAGGGGTCGGTCGGAAACATTCACTTC
>TRBV24-1|few|-|TRBJ1-1
CATSGGTTEAFF
TGTGCCACCAGTGGGGGGACCACTGAAGCTTTCTTT
>TRBV5-5|-|-|TRBJ2-7
CASRISTGHEQYF
TGTGCCAGCAGGATTAGCACGGGCCACGAGCAGTACTTC
>TRBV20-1|-|-|TRBJ2-7
CSARQGAYKQYF
TGCAGTGCTAGACAGGGTGCCTACAAGCAGTACTTC
>TRBV20-1|many|-|TRBJ1-6
CSARAQLYNSPLHF
TGCAGTGCTAGGGCTCAGCTCTATAATTCACCCCTCCACTTT
>TRBV6-5|-|-|TRBJ2-2
CASSYPRTGELFF
TGTGCCAGCAGTTACCCCCGGACAGGGGAGCTGTTTTTT
>TRBV5-6|-|TRBD1|TRBJ1-4
CASSPTGTGVREKLFF
TGTGCCAGCAGCCCCACAGGGACAGGGGTAAGGGAAAAACTGTTTTTT
>TRBV9|-|-|TRBJ2-1
CASSGGGAYNYQFF
TGTGCCAGCAGCGGCGGAGGGGCCTACAATTACCAGTTCTTC
>TRBV20-1|-|-|TRBJ1-2
CSVVRTECGYTF
TGCAGTGTTGTGAGGACGGAATGTGGTTACACCTTC
>TRBV5-4|-|-|TRBJ2-7
CASSDHRGTYEQYF
TGTGCCAGCAGCGATCATAGGGGGACCTACGAGCAGTACTTC
>TRBV24-1|-|-|TRBJ1-1
CATSATAGDEAFF
TGTGCCACCAGTGCCACCGCAGGGGATGAAGCTTTCTTT
>TRBV20-1|once|TRBD1|TRBJ2-5
CSARWDRLMLETQYF
TGCAGTGCTAGATGGGACAGGCTGATGTTGGAGACCCAGTACTTC
>TRBV24-1|few|-|TRBJ2-5
CATSDPTEETQYF
TGTGCCACCAGTGACCCGACCGAAGAGACCCAGTACTTC
>TRBV5-5|-|-|TRBJ2-7
CASSLDTGTYEQYF
TGCGCCAGCAGCTTAGATACCGGGACCTACGAGCAGTACTTC
>TRBV19|-|TRBD1|TRBJ1-4
CASRMTQQGWYEKLFF
TGTGCCAGTCGTATGACCCAACAGGGGTGGTATGAAAAACTGTTTTTT
>TRBV7-2|-|TRBD1|TRBJ2-5
CASSRGQGPLTQYF
TGTGCCAGCAGCCGAGGACAGGGCCCTCTGACCCAGTACTTC
>TRBV11-2|-|TRBD1|TRBJ1-4
CASSIRDRGSSDEKLSF
TGTGCCAGCAGCATCCGGGACAGGGGATCATCGGATGAAAAACTGTCTTTT
>TRBV7-8|-|-|TRBJ1-6
CASSRSQVDRYTPLHF
TGTGCCAGCAGCCGTTCCCAGGTAGATCGCTACACACCCCTCCACTTT
>TRBV15|-|-|TRBJ1-2
CATSRDRGTNYGYTF
TGTGCCACCAGCAGAGATAGGGGCACGAACTATGGCTACACCTTC
>TRBV5-1|-|-|TRBJ2-5
CASVDDGTQYF
TGCGCCAGCGTGGATGATGGGACCCAGTACTTC